This TCR beta chain was found in a study of T cell responses to AZD1222 COVID-19 vaccine. The CDR3 is 14 amino acids. CDR1 is MNHNY, CDR2 SVGAGI, per germline (reference sequence). V was cut by 7 bases and J by 2 bases, with 14 bases left in between. Clones were sequenced by immunoSEQ multiplex PCR, and TCRdb holds only the in-frame ones, with some missing. Of 100,000 to 150,000 clones detected, roughly 90% appear once; the ten largest clones hold 1.5% to 1.8%. V is TRBV6-6 and J is TRBJ2-5; TRBD1 is a possible D gene (6 bases). This specimen was peripheral blood, taken on day 0 of AZD1222 vaccination. The receptor's source is an adult in good health. The CDR3 bases are TGTGCCAGCACCCCAACGGACAGACAAGAGACCCAGTACTTC. Translation gives CASTPTDRQETQYF.